This entry is about one T cell receptor beta chain. No antigen is known for it. This may stem from a read error, because a much larger clone lies one nucleotide away. The TCR beta CDR3 regions were amplified from RNA transcripts. The first round of RT-PCR for the TCR CDR3 was performed with the HTBI primer set and the Qiagen OneStep RT-PCR kit. Libraries were constructed in a second round of multiplex PCR, after which size selection and purification were carried out. Libraries were sequenced paired-end with 100 bp reads on an Illumina HiSeq2000. The paper's processing steps were these. SOAPnuke was used to process the raw data, removing reads that contained adapters or uncalled bases, had a mean Phred below 15, or lacked an exact match to the constant primer or identifier. High-quality paired reads were merged using COPE v1.2.5, and each unique nucleotide sequence was defined as a clonotype. MiTCR v1.1 was used to align the clonotypes against IMGT TRBV, TRBD and TRBJ reference segments. The analysis included only V-J combinations with a frequency above 0.0001, which together covered 99% to 99.2% of the repertoires. The TCS score was defined as F50 (clonal expansion) divided by E x V (chaos), with BLOSUM62-based TCRdist calculated between CDR3 peptides within each V-J. Welch's t-statistics and random forest reduced around 550 V-J features to 10 to 15, which were used in a naive Bayes classifier (R e1071). TCRdb redid the processing of the public reads, applying fastp at Q25 and MiXCR, and retained in-frame beta chains. Duplicate CDR3 protein sequences are folded into a single record with the most common DNA and genes. TCRdb's processing, not the authors' own work, is the source of the V and J calls. A total of roughly 550,000 distinct CDR3 sequences appear in this sample, roughly a sixth of them only once. In total, the top ten clones hold 25% to 30% of the sample.

The record originates from a study of T cells in Graves' hyperthyroidism and ophthalmopathy (dated by TCRdb to about 2019). The study in broad terms: Peripheral blood was collected at initial diagnosis, before any treatment. Whether ophthalmopathy could be predicted prospectively was tested in an independent validation cohort made up of roughly 19 hyperthyroidism patients plus 17 patients who later progressed to ophthalmopathy. Once sampling was done, hyperthyroidism patients were given methimazole at a starting dose of 30 mg daily, whereas ophthalmopathy patients were given high-dose intravenous methylprednisolone. For training and testing, the 80 to 100 patients in the discovery cohort were randomly divided in a 7:3 ratio. In addition, the study compared T-cell repertoires in thyroid tissue and in blood from six Graves' hyperthyroidism patients. To identify TCR V-J signatures that set the groups apart, the researchers used a discovery cohort of 90 to 100 patients, made up of some 41 with Graves' ophthalmopathy and 55 to 65 with stable Graves' hyperthyroidism. The paper reports TCR Vbeta CDR3 sequencing of some 140 peripheral blood samples: 40 to 45 ophthalmopathy, about 75 hyperthyroidism and around 17 progressor patients. Summary of the overall study and its limitations: Sample size was not statistically predetermined, and investigators were not blinded to group allocation. A 13 V-J signature model separated ophthalmopathy from stable hyperthyroidism, with nearly 90% sensitivity and 81.08% specificity in cross-validation and 80%/75% in testing. Most expanded thyroid clonotypes (frequency above 0.001) were also found in blood, which suggests that blood repertoires may mirror thyroid immune responses. In validation, progression to ophthalmopathy was predicted by the model with roughly 69% sensitivity and just over 72% specificity, a median of approximately 7.1 months before onset.

A distance of 12 bases separates the germline ends of V and J, which lose 3 bases and 6 bases respectively. Taken from the germline V gene (reference sequence), the CDR1 and CDR2 loops are LNHDA and SQIVND. The CDR3 numbers 14 residues from cysteine through phenylalanine. Only CDR3 DNA is held: 42 bases, read in frame from base 1. Ophthalmopathy patients had moderately to severely active disease, Clinical Activity Score of at least 3, NOSPECS grade of at least 4, and duration under 3 months. Exclusion was applied to patients with uncontrolled infections, other autoimmune diseases, pregnancy or lactation. Diagnoses were established on the basis of clinical symptoms, serum thyroxine and TRAb, thyroid ultrasound, and orbital computed tomography. PBMCs were separated from under 11 ml of fresh peripheral blood using Ficoll-Paque density gradient centrifugation. Total RNA was extracted with Trizol reagent, and quality was checked on an Agilent 2100 Bioanalyzer.

This sequence was found in a woman aged 25 to 39 with Graves' ophthalmopathy. The sequencing sample was made of blood. The chain is made from TRBV19 and TRBJ2-1; the D gene cannot be resolved reliably. CDR3 reads: CASSMGSMGNEQFF. The nucleotide sequence is given as TGTGCCAGTAGTATGGGCTCGATGGGCAATGAGCAGTTCTTC.